The clone carrying this T cell receptor (beta chain) appeared a single time. These data originate in a study of blood T cell repertoires in COVID-19. V was clipped by 5 bases and J by 9 bases; unmatched bases: 2. Germline CDR1 is SGHNT and CDR2 is YENEEA. The CDR3 spans 13 residues. The assay was immunoSEQ multiplex PCR, and TCRdb's table has in-frame clones only and misses some. The sample lists some 240,000 clones, approximately 83% occurring once. This receptor was identified in a woman between 35 and 50 years old with acute COVID-19. The source material was PBMCs or T cells enriched from blood (not recorded which). J is TRBJ2-1 and V is TRBV11-3, with 12 bases lining up with TRBD2. CDR3 in DNA: TGTGCCAGCAGCCGACTAGCGGGAGCTGAGCAGTTCTTC. It translates to CASSRLAGAEQFF.